What follows is one T cell receptor beta chain and its context. What it recognizes is unknown. It is unclear where the CDR3 begins or ends on the DNA, so no DNA is shown, and the CDR3 is as TCRdb lists it. The CDR3 contains 15 residues when both ends are counted. Germline CDR1 MDHEN, CDR2 SYDVKM. This sample is drawn from a study of OX40 agonist ivuxolimab in advanced cancers. The wider study: An agonistic human IgG2 monoclonal antibody against OX40 (CD134) was given.

Broader study findings: With doses of 0.1 to 3.0 mg/kg, CD4+ and CD8+ blood T cells had undergone clonal expansion by week 6.

Data came from immunoSEQ multiplex PCR; TCRdb stores just in-frame clones and leaves some out. This table has tens of thousands of clones, approximately 86% appearing once. Here the sequenced sample was CD4+ or CD8+ T cells sorted from blood, taken in a trial of the OX40 agonist ivuxolimab. This chain joins TRBV28 and TRBJ2-5; TRBD1 is taken as the D call from the table, unchecked against the DNA. The clonotype was recovered from an adult with an advanced solid tumor such as melanoma, head and neck, liver or kidney cancer. The CDR3 region is CASSTSTGGLETQYF.